A single sample is the source of the 30 T cell receptor beta chains below, sequenced in a study of T cell responses to AZD1222 COVID-19 vaccine. Some clones are missing from TCRdb's copy, which holds only in-frame ones; the method was immunoSEQ multiplex PCR. The table records 150,000 to 200,000 clones, approximately 86% of them present only once. The sequencing here drew on peripheral blood, taken 28 days after the second AZD1222 dose. These receptors were collected from an adult who received the AZD1222 COVID-19 vaccine.

The rearrangement joins TRBV7-9 to TRBJ1-1; TRBD1 aligns across 10 bases. Trimming removed 6 bases from V and 7 bases from J; junction bases left unmatched: 11. Germline V gene data show CDR1 as SEHNR and CDR2 as FQNEAQ (reference sequence). There are 15 residues in the CDR3. CDR3 sequence (DNA): TGTGCCAGCAGTTGGACAGGGGGAAGGTCTGGTGAAGCTTTCTTT. Its protein is CASSWTGGRSGEAFF.

This chain links TRBV7-2 with TRBJ2-7; 7 nucleotides agree with TRBD1. The CDR3 sequence is 15 residues long. CDR1 SGHTA and CDR2 FQGNSA come from the germline V gene. After removal of 0 bases from V and 3 bases from J, the junction contained 5 bases not matched to a gene. The CDR3 DNA is TGTGCCAGCAGCTTAGCTACAGGGGACCTCTACGAGCAGTACTTC. Its protein is CASSLATGDLYEQYF.

The V gene is TRBV6-5, the J gene TRBJ2-7; a weak D match, TRBD1 (5 bases). Germline-derived CDR1 and CDR2 are MNHEY and SVGAGI. V lost 6 bases and J 2 bases, leaving 17 bases between the germline ends. This CDR3 spans 15 amino acids. The CDR3 spells CASSTVVRVTYEQYF. DNA of the CDR3: TGTGCCAGCAGCACTGTAGTCAGGGTCACCTACGAGCAGTACTTC.

V usage is TRBV9 and J usage is TRBJ1-3, with 8 bases fitting TRBD1. Germline lookup yields CDR1 SGDLS and CDR2 YYNGEE. The CDR3 is 15 residues long. After removal of 4 bases from V and 4 bases from J, the junction contained 7 bases not matched to a gene. CDR3 residues: CASSNRDRPGNTIYF. In nucleotides, the CDR3 is TGTGCCAGCAGCAACCGGGACAGGCCCGGAAACACCATATATTTT.

The V and J genes are TRBV11-3 and TRBJ2-1, with 10 positions matching TRBD1. The CDR3 covers 16 residues. V lost 0 bases and J lost 9; bases outside the gene matches: 8. Germline assignment: CDR1 SGHNT and CDR2 YENEEA. Here the CDR3 DNA reads TGTGCCAGCAGCTTAGAACGACAGGGGGCGCCCGGTGAGCAGTTCTTC. Translation gives CASSLERQGAPGEQFF.

Note on this clone: The junction does not match germline at one end; this may be a read error. J is TRBJ1-2 and V is TRBV6-1, with TRBD1 matching 7 bases. The CDR3 is made up of 13 amino acids. Germline V gene sequence: CDR1 MNHNS, CDR2 SASEGT. The CDR3 here is CASSQARGNGYTF. The CDR3 DNA sequence: TGTGCCAGCAGTCAAGCCAGGGGGAATGGCTACACCTTC.

This clone has more than one count but fewer than ten. The rearrangement joins TRBV4-3 to TRBJ1-4; D is possibly TRBD1 (6 bases). The germline V and J ends were trimmed by 0 bases and 7 bases, with 12 bases remaining between them. Germline-derived CDR1 and CDR2 are LGHNA and YSLEER. The CDR3 is 15 residues long. The DNA for the CDR3 is TGCGCCAGCAGCCAAGATCAGGGGTTGTCTGAAAAACTGTTTTTT. Residues: CASSQDQGLSEKLFF.

The V gene is TRBV11-3, the J gene TRBJ2-2; no definite D call. The germline V gene has CDR1 SGHNT and CDR2 YENEEA. The ends were cut back, 5 bases at V and 3 bases at J, with 4 bases in the middle. The length of the CDR3 is 12 residues. In DNA form, the CDR3 reads TGTGCCAGCAGCCCCCACACCGGGGAGCTGTTTTTT. Amino acids: CASSPHTGELFF.

The chain is built from TRBV7-3 and TRBJ2-5; TRBD1 agrees at 8 bases. The germline V gene has CDR1 SGHTA and CDR2 FQGTGA. The CDR3 is 15 amino acids. V was clipped by 5 bases and J by 0 bases; unmatched bases: 5. The CDR3 is CASSRGQGDQETQYF. The CDR3 bases are TGTGCCAGCAGCCGCGGACAGGGAGACCAAGAGACCCAGTACTTC.

This clone was counted a single time. The V gene is TRBV2, the J gene TRBJ2-5; 10 nucleotides align to TRBD2. CDR3 length: 15 amino acids. The ends lost 5 bases at V and 4 bases at J; junction bases unmatched: 7. Looked up from germline, CDR1 is SNHLY and CDR2 is FYNNEI. The CDR3 DNA is TGTGCCAGCAGTCAGCGGGGGGGCTTCTCAGAGACCCAGTACTTC. This gives the protein CASSQRGGFSETQYF.

The chain couples TRBV7-2 to TRBJ1-4; D unresolved. CDR3 size: 13 residues. Between the trimmed V and J ends, which lost 2 bases and 8 bases, there was a span of 9 bases. CDR1 and CDR2 (germline): SGHTA, FQGNSA. The CDR3 DNA sequence: TGTGCCAGCAGCTTACGTAGGGAAGAAAAACTGTTTTTT. It encodes CASSLRREEKLFF.

V is TRBV7-9 and J is TRBJ2-7; no clear D. The CDR3 is made up of 13 amino acids. From germline, CDR1 is SEHNR and CDR2 FQNEAQ (reference sequence). V was pared by 8 bases and J by 0 bases, with 11 bases between. The CDR3 sequence: CASAFASSYEQYF. In DNA form, the CDR3 reads TGTGCCAGCGCCTTTGCTAGCTCCTACGAGCAGTACTTC.

V gene TRBV5-1 combines with J gene TRBJ1-2; TRBD1 matches 8 bases. The CDR3 has 16 amino acids. Germline V CDR1 and CDR2: SGHRS, YFSETQ. V shed 7 bases, J shed 8 bases, and the junction held 19 bases outside the gene matches. Here the CDR3 reads CASRREVTGGFRGYTF. CDR3 bases: TGCGCCAGCCGACGGGAGGTAACAGGGGGTTTTCGGGGCTACACCTTC. The full variable domain, with the rest looked up from reference TRBV5-1 and TRBJ1-2, is KAGVTQTPRYLIKTRGQQVTLSCSPISGHRSVSWYQQTPGQGLQFLFEYFSETQRNKGNFPGRFSGRQFSNSRSEMNVSTLELGDSALYLCASRREVTGGFRGYTFGSGTRLTVV.

The chain combines TRBV10-2 with TRBJ2-3, with D maybe TRBD1 (6 bases). Germline values: CDR1 WSHSY, CDR2 SAAADI. The CDR3 extends over 14 amino acids. V was trimmed by 4 bases and J by 2 bases, leaving 10 bases between them. DNA for the CDR3: TGCGCCAGCAGTGGGACAGCGTACACAGATACGCAGTATTTT. Translation gives CASSGTAYTDTQYF.

V usage is TRBV28 and J usage is TRBJ2-5; D may be TRBD2 (5 bases). Between the trimmed V and J ends, which lost 6 bases and 6 bases, there was a span of 11 bases. The CDR3 is 12 amino acids. CDR1 is MDHEN and CDR2 is SYDVKM in the germline V gene. The CDR3 sequence is CASSTSGKTQYF. The CDR3, as DNA: TGTGCCAGCAGCACCAGCGGAAAGACCCAGTACTTC.

This chain connects TRBV12-5 to TRBJ2-7; 9 bases map to TRBD1. Looked up from germline, CDR1 is LGHNT and CDR2 is FRNRAP. V shed 7 bases, J shed 3 bases, and the junction held 4 bases outside the gene matches. The CDR3 contains 13 residues. The CDR3 loop reads CASVRTGDYEQYF. The DNA of the CDR3 is TGTGCTAGTGTTCGGACAGGGGACTACGAGCAGTACTTC.

The chain combines TRBV5-8 with TRBJ2-6; D not certain. Trimming cost V 2 bases and J 0 bases, with 3 bases left between them. The germline CDR1 and CDR2 sequences are SGHTS and YDEGEE. This CDR3 comprises 14 residues. CDR3 sequence reads: CASSFPSGANVLTF. Here the CDR3 DNA reads TGTGCCAGCAGCTTTCCCTCTGGGGCCAACGTCCTGACTTTC. The full variable domain, its missing parts supplied by reference TRBV5-8 and TRBJ2-6, is EAGVTQSPTHLIKTRGQQATLRCSPISGHTSVYWYQQALGLGLQFLLWYDEGEERNRGNFPPRFSGRQFPNYSSELNVNALELEDSALYLCASSFPSGANVLTFGAGSRLTVL.

The chain recombines TRBV3-1 (or the pseudogene TRBV3-2) with TRBJ1-6; TRBD1 matches 9 bases. CDR3 length equals 18 residues. The V segment lost 0 bases and the J segment 9 bases; nucleotides outside the gene matches: 12. Germline V CDR1 and CDR2: LGHDT, YNNKEL (reference sequence). As DNA, the CDR3 is TGTGCCAGCAGCCAAGATGGTTGTCGGACAGGGGTGAGTTCACCCCTCCACTTT. Its protein is CASSQDGCRTGVSSPLHF.

This rearrangement joins TRBV6-1 to TRBJ1-1; D might be TRBD1 (5 bases). Germline V lookup: CDR1 MNHNS, CDR2 SASEGT. The V gene lost 6 bases and the J gene lost 4 bases, with 15 bases spanning the gap. This CDR3 region has 14 residues. This CDR3 reads CASSRDLLVTEAFF. The CDR3 bases are TGTGCCAGCAGCCGGGACCTCTTGGTCACTGAAGCTTTCTTT.

J is TRBJ1-2 and V is TRBV7-3; 7 nucleotides align to TRBD1. Germline-derived CDR1 and CDR2 are SGHTA and FQGTGA. The CDR3 length is 15 residues. J was trimmed by 6 bases and V by 3 bases; bases with no gene match: 10. CDR3 sequence reads: CASSLGPTGSDGYTF. CDR3 DNA sequence: TGTGCCAGCAGCTTGGGTCCGACAGGGAGTGATGGCTACACCTTC.

V usage is TRBV27 and J usage is TRBJ1-2, with D unresolved. There are 13 residues in the CDR3. Trimming removed 5 bases from V and 0 bases from J, with 7 bases in between. The germline V gene encodes CDR1 MNHEY and CDR2 SMNVEV (reference sequence). As DNA, the CDR3 is TGTGCCAGCAGTGATTGGACTAACTATGGCTACACCTTC. This translates into CASSDWTNYGYTF.

There are a few counts of this clone. The V gene is TRBV6-2 or TRBV6-3, the J gene TRBJ1-2; D call uncertain. Trimming removed 4 bases from V and 8 bases from J, with 8 bases in between. The length of the CDR3 is 11 residues. Germline V gives CDR1 MNHEY, CDR2 SVGEGT. CDR3 sequence reads: CASSSASGYTF. The CDR3 nucleotides read TGTGCCAGCAGTTCAGCCTCGGGCTACACCTTC.

The chain links TRBV6-5 to TRBJ2-3; TRBD1 matches at 7 bases. This CDR3 has 16 amino acids. Per germline, CDR1 MNHEY and CDR2 SVGAGI. Trimming at V came to 4 bases and at J to 3 bases, leaving 10 bases not matched to a gene. CDR3 protein: CASSSQGQSGTDTQYF. In nucleotides, the CDR3 is TGTGCCAGCAGTTCACAGGGGCAGTCGGGAACAGATACGCAGTATTTT.

V is TRBV18 and J is TRBJ1-2; 7 nucleotides agree with TRBD1. CDR1 and CDR2 from the germline V gene are KGHSH and LQKENI. V lost 5 bases and J lost 5; bases outside the gene matches: 5. The CDR3 is 13 residues long. The CDR3 protein is CASSETGQYGYTF. The CDR3 coding sequence is TGTGCCAGCTCAGAGACAGGGCAGTATGGCTACACCTTC. The full variable domain, its missing parts supplied by reference TRBV18 and TRBJ1-2, is NAGVMQNPRHLVRRRGQEARLRCSPMKGHSHVYWYRQLPEEGLKFMVYLQKENIIDESGMPKERFSAEFPKEGPSILRIQQVVRGDSAAYFCASSETGQYGYTFGSGTRLTVV.

The genes are TRBV5-1 and TRBJ2-3; no clear D gene. This CDR3 spans 12 amino acids. V gave up 4 bases and J gave up 6 bases, with 9 bases separating them. Per the germline V gene, CDR1 is SGHRS and CDR2 is YFSETQ. CDR3 region: CASSPNEDTQYF. DNA of the CDR3: TGCGCCAGCAGCCCTAACGAGGATACGCAGTATTTT.

The chain employs TRBV18 and TRBJ1-4; D is perhaps TRBD1 (5 bases). The V gene's germline CDR1 is KGHSH and CDR2 LQKENI. The ends were cut back, 4 bases at V and 8 bases at J, with 14 bases in the middle. The CDR3 runs 14 residues. The CDR3: CASSQSQVMEKLFF. The CDR3 DNA sequence: TGTGCCAGCTCACAATCACAGGTTATGGAAAAACTGTTTTTT.

The chain recombines TRBV6-4 with TRBJ2-1; 7 positions agree with TRBD1. There are 13 residues in the CDR3. V was clipped by 8 bases and J by 4 bases; unmatched bases: 5. CDR1 is MRHNA and CDR2 is SNTAGT in the germline V gene. CDR3 DNA: TGTGCCAGCGGAACAGGGGAATACAATGAGCAGTTCTTC. As protein: CASGTGEYNEQFF.

The gene calls are TRBV11-2 and TRBJ1-1; tentative D call: TRBD1 (6 bases). Germline CDR1 SGHAT, CDR2 FQNNGV. The CDR3 is 13 residues long. The V end lost 2 bases, the J end lost 5 bases, and 9 bases lay between the germline ends. The CDR3 here is CASSLSQGTEAFF. The DNA for the CDR3 is TGTGCCAGCAGCTTAAGTCAGGGGACTGAAGCTTTCTTT.

J is TRBJ2-1 and V is TRBV7-8; 11 bases fit TRBD2. The junction had 4 bases not matched to a gene; V was cut back by 5 bases and J by 4 bases. The CDR3 spans 15 residues. Germline CDR1 SGHVS, CDR2 FQNEAQ. The CDR3 loop reads CASSTLAGGYNEQFF. The CDR3 DNA reads as TGTGCCAGCAGCACCCTAGCGGGGGGATACAATGAGCAGTTCTTC.

The chain links TRBV12-3 or TRBV12-4 to TRBJ1-2; tentatively, D is TRBD1 (5 bases). V was cut by 6 bases and J by 5 bases, with 10 bases left in between. The CDR3 loop spans 12 amino acids. The CDR3 region has the DNA TGTGCCAGCAGCCACGACAGTTATGGCTACACCTTC. It translates to CASSHDSYGYTF.